A single sample is the source of the 2 T cell receptor beta chains below, sequenced in a study of blood T cells in healthy people across ages. With a J-beta primer mix and a sample-barcoded 5' primer, a second PCR ran roughly 7 to 11 cycles. One entry per CDR3 protein results from TCRdb running MiXCR on the 5' RACE reads. This sample yields 710,000 or so distinct CDR3 sequences, of which 22% are seen a single time; 22% belongs to the top ten. Material: blood. The source is a man in his sixties or seventies in good health.

The V call is TRBV20-1, the J call TRBJ1-2; unclear D gene. The CDR3 spans 13 residues. V was shortened by 6 bases and J by 4 bases, with 15 bases between the two germline ends. Per germline, CDR1 DFQATT and CDR2 SNEGSKA (reference sequence). CDR3 nucleotides: TGCAGTGCCTCCACGTCGGATTTCTATGGCTACACCTTC. This codes for CSASTSDFYGYTF.

The chain joins TRBV7-2 to TRBJ2-7; D gene ambiguous. CDR1 is SGHTA and CDR2 is FQGNSA in the germline V gene. This CDR3 has 14 residues. V was clipped by 1 base and J by 3 bases, with 10 bases between them. CDR3 in DNA: TGTGCCAGCAGCTTAGGCCCCAGGAACTACGAGCAGTACTTC. Encoded protein: CASSLGPRNYEQYF.